The 10 T cell receptor beta chains reported below all come from one sample, sequenced in a study of PD-1 blockade in classical Hodgkin lymphoma. Assay: immunoSEQ multiplex PCR; the TCRdb copy retains only in-frame clones and omits some. This table has about 97,000 clones, roughly 83% appearing once. Each and every patient relapsed after autologous stem cell transplantation, and patients got differing brentuximab vedotin exposure. The specimen was peripheral blood mononuclear cells (PBMCs), collected at baseline. The receptors shown here come from a human donor with classical Hodgkin lymphoma.

The rearrangement joins TRBV5-6 to TRBJ2-7, with D perhaps given as TRBD1 or TRBD2 (5 bases each). CDR1 SGHDT and CDR2 YYEEEE come from the germline V gene. The CDR3 length is 18 residues. Trimming stripped 0 bases from V and 0 bases from J, with 19 bases between. In nucleotides, the CDR3 is TGTGCCAGCAGCTTGGTAGGTGACAGATTTGGGAGCTCCTACGAGCAGTACTTC. Protein product: CASSLVGDRFGSSYEQYF.

The chain recombines TRBV21-1 with TRBJ2-7; the table's D call, TRBD1, has no DNA check behind it. TRBV21-1 is a pseudogene segment. The CDR3 is 17 amino acids. The CDR3 nucleotides read TGTGCCAGCAGCAAACAGCGGGGACAGGTGGCCCAGAGCGAGCAGTACTTC. Translation: CASSKQRGQVAQSEQYF.

The count of this clone is one. The J gene is TRBJ2-7, the V gene TRBV6-6; the match to TRBD2 covers 7 bases. In germline, CDR1 is MNHNY, CDR2 SVGAGI (reference sequence). With V trimmed by 6 bases and J by 2 bases, 7 bases remained unmatched. This CDR3 region has 14 residues. For the CDR3, the DNA is TGTGCCAGCAGAAGCGGGGCCCGACCCTACGAGCAGTACTTC. This encodes CASRSGARPYEQYF.

The chain is built from TRBV30 and TRBJ1-5, with D hard to call. Trimming removed 4 bases at V and 0 bases at J, with 7 bases between. Germline V CDR1 and CDR2: GTSNPN, SVGIG (reference sequence). The CDR3 consists of 13 residues. DNA for the CDR3: TGTGCCTGGAACCGGATTAGCAATCAGCCCCAGCATTTT. Its protein is CAWNRISNQPQHF.

This clone was picked up a small number of times. The chain has TRBV2 and TRBJ2-1; 10 bases fit TRBD2. V trimming: 0 bases; J trimming: 7 bases; junction bases outside the gene matches: 6. This CDR3 is 16 amino acids long. CDR1 and CDR2 from the germline V gene are SNHLY and FYNNEI. The CDR3: CASSEASSGRLNEQFF. The CDR3 DNA sequence: TGTGCCAGCAGTGAAGCTAGTAGCGGGAGGTTGAATGAGCAGTTCTTC.

This clone was detected ten times or more. The chain links TRBV2 to TRBJ2-7; a weak D match, TRBD2 (5 bases). The CDR3 consists of 12 residues. The germline V and J ends were trimmed by 6 bases and 7 bases, with 13 bases remaining between them. Germline CDR1 reads SNHLY; CDR2 reads FYNNEI. The DNA of the CDR3 is TGTGCCAGCAGCGACGGGGTTTGGGAGCAGTACTTC. It yields the protein CASSDGVWEQYF.

The chain couples TRBV28 to TRBJ2-7; 10 positions match TRBD1. Germline V gene lookup returns CDR1 MDHEN and CDR2 SYDVKM. The ends lost 6 bases at V and 2 bases at J; junction bases unmatched: 4. The CDR3 extends over 14 amino acids. Here the CDR3 reads CASRRGQGTYEQYF. As DNA, the CDR3 is TGTGCCAGCAGGAGGGGACAGGGGACCTACGAGCAGTACTTC. The whole variable domain, filled in from reference TRBV28 and TRBJ2-7, reads DVKVTQSSRYLVKRTGEKVFLECVQDMDHENMFWYRQDPGLGLRLIYFSYDVKMKEKGDIPEGYSVSREKKERFSLILESASTNQTSMYLCASRRGQGTYEQYFGPGTRLTVT.

The chain joins TRBV5-1 to TRBJ2-1, with 7 nucleotides matching TRBD1. The germline gives CDR1 SGHRS, CDR2 YFSETQ. The CDR3 length is 14 residues. The trim removed 3 bases at V and 4 bases at J, leaving 4 bases unmatched. The CDR3 coding sequence is TGCGCCAGCAGCTGGGGGACAGTTTACAATGAGCAGTTCTTC. It codes for CASSWGTVYNEQFF.

This chain connects TRBV6-6 to TRBJ2-1, with TRBD1 matching over 12 bases. Losses at the gene ends were 3 bases for V and 7 bases for J; bases not matched to a gene: 4. CDR3 length: 15 amino acids. Germline CDR1 MNHNY, CDR2 SVGAGI (reference sequence). CDR3 sequence reads: CASSYLGQGANEQFF. In DNA, the CDR3 is TGTGCCAGCAGTTATCTGGGACAGGGGGCTAATGAGCAGTTCTTC.

J is TRBJ2-1 and V is TRBV14; 9 positions agree with TRBD2. Trimming cost V 5 bases and J 2 bases; bases outside gene matches: 7. Germline CDR1 is SGHDN and CDR2 is FVKESK. The CDR3 consists of 16 residues. CDR3 residues: CASSDQAGGTYNEQFF. CDR3 bases: TGTGCCAGCAGCGATCAAGCGGGAGGCACCTACAATGAGCAGTTCTTC.